This T cell receptor (beta chain) was sequenced during a study of blood T cells in healthy people across ages (dated by TCRdb to the mid-2010s). In the study overall: In model experiments, template switching captured about one uniquely barcoded TCR beta cDNA molecule for every two T cells. To track age-related changes in TCR beta repertoire diversity, the study relied on deep sequencing normalized with unique cDNA molecular identifiers. The donors were split into four age groups: young (average roughly 15 years), middle-aged (roughly 40), aged (over 55) and long-lived (over 80). Donors of different ages were randomly distributed across sequencing lanes to avoid experimental bias. The study analyzed two additional independent replicas of 1 million unique cDNA reads from the same blood draw for two donors, one aged 18 to 29 and one aged 80 or older.

Regarding this clonotype: Its target antigen remains unknown. One base away there is no much larger clone; base qualities are not given.

Library preparation was by 5' RACE. Instrument used: Illumina HiSeq 2500. A second PCR of roughly 7 to 11 cycles was run with a J-beta primer mix and a sample-barcoded 5' primer. A unique molecular identifier was introduced onto each TCR beta cDNA molecule by a template-switch 5' adaptor carrying 12 random nucleotides. At least 2.5 million CDR3-containing paired-end reads were obtained from each sample. First-strand cDNA was synthesized from all RNA with the Mint cDNA synthesis kit, primed by a TRBC-specific oligonucleotide. Following uracil-DNA glycosylase treatment, all cDNA underwent a first 18-cycle PCR with the universal primers M1SS and BC2_uni_R. On the authors' methods: For normalization, 1 million high-quality reads were randomly selected from each sample, with every read carrying a distinct molecular identifier. Instead of being binned into consensus sequences, reads with shared molecular identifiers were discarded. MiTCR, run with a Q25 quality threshold and the strictest error-elimination algorithm, handled CDR3 identification, clonotype clustering and error correction. Lower-bound total TCR beta diversity was estimated with a nonparametric unseen species model using Euler transformation. TCRdb itself trimmed the public reads at Q25 with fastp, ran MiXCR and retained productive beta chains. CDR3 protein duplicates are merged, each entry listing the most common genes and DNA. TCRdb's processing, not the study's, gives the V and J calls here. Within this sample are over 1,300,000 distinct CDR3 sequences, with approximately 60% of them counted one time only. Of the sample, 5% to 7% falls within the top ten clones.

Trimming at the junction amounts to 6 bases on V and 5 bases on J, and the germline ends lie 19 bases apart. Counted from cysteine to phenylalanine, this CDR3 has 15 amino acids. This entry keeps only the CDR3 DNA: 45 bases, framed from base 1. CDR1 is given as ENHRY and CDR2 as SYGVKD, both from the germline V gene. The approximately 39 donors, aged roughly 6 to 95 years, were systemically healthy Caucasian individuals from Russia. Each donor gave around 9.8 milliliters of peripheral blood, collected into EDTA-treated Vacutainer tubes. Ficoll-Paque density-gradient centrifugation was used to isolate PBMCs, with at least 6 million obtained per sample. Total RNA was extracted from PBMCs with Trizol reagent, with at least 5.5 micrograms obtained per sample. For every donor, flow cytometry on a PBMC aliquot measured the percentage of naive CD45RAhigh/CD27high T cells. What the study reported, not specific to this receptor: Since profiling was done on bulk unsorted PBMCs, naive and antigen-experienced compartments could not be conclusively compared. Estimates of total diversity based on one million sequenced T cells were regarded as lower bounds and as underestimates. Compared with the aged group, the long-lived group had more naive CD4+ T cells, fewer expanded clones and increased TCR diversity, a pattern suggesting age selection. The percentage of naive T cells measured by flow cytometry correlated strongly with observed TCR beta diversity. As age increased, observed TCR beta diversity per million T cells dropped in a roughly linear way, and a significant reduction was already evident by age 40. Because the CMV infection status of the donors was unknown, age-related changes in expanded clonotypes may potentially have been confounded.

This chain joins TRBV10-3 to TRBJ2-5; the best D guess is TRBD1, with 6 bases matching. This sequence was found in a man younger than 30 in good health. The sequencing sample was made of blood. CDR3 protein: CAIRNTGNPGETQYF. The nucleotide sequence is TGTGCCATCAGAAACACAGGGAACCCAGGGGAGACCCAGTACTTC.